Following are 27 T cell receptor beta chains from one sample sequenced in a study of T-cell memory formation after mild COVID-19. TCRdb re-analysed the 5' RACE reads in MiXCR, keeping a single row per CDR3 protein. The table has under 700,000 distinct CDR3 sequences, 20% seen once. The specimen sequenced was PBMCs or a T cell subset sorted from them (not recorded which). These receptors were taken from an adult woman who had mild COVID-19 (a few samples of this study predate the infection). Cell type and time point are not known.

This clonotype was seen ten or more times. The chain links TRBV20-1 to TRBJ1-4, with D uncertain. Germline V lookup: CDR1 DFQATT, CDR2 SNEGSKA (reference sequence). Trimming removed 3 bases from V and 5 bases from J, with 7 bases in between. The CDR3 totals 12 residues. The CDR3, as DNA: TGCAGTGCTAGGGGTCCAAATGAAAAACTGTTTTTT. Residues: CSARGPNEKLFF.

This rearrangement joins TRBV24-1 to TRBJ2-3, with a tentative D call TRBD1 (6 bases). Trimming left V 5 bases short and J 2 bases short, with 10 bases between. Germline loops: CDR1 KGHDR, CDR2 SFDVKD. CDR3 length: 14 amino acids. This chain's CDR3 is CATSAGTLTDTQYF. CDR3 sequence (DNA): TGTGCCACCAGTGCCGGGACACTCACAGATACGCAGTATTTT.

The V and J genes are TRBV7-9 and TRBJ2-1; D remains unclear. The CDR3 is 13 residues long. The germline V gene encodes CDR1 SEHNR and CDR2 FQNEAQ (reference sequence). V dropped 1 base and J dropped 8 bases, with 9 bases sitting between them. The CDR3 reads CASSLVRRHEQFF. CDR3 coding DNA: TGTGCCAGCAGCTTAGTGCGTAGGCATGAGCAGTTCTTC. Supplemented by reference TRBV7-9 and TRBJ2-1, the full variable domain reads DTGVSQNPRHKITKRGQNVTFRCDPISEHNRLYWYRQTLGQGPEFLTYFQNEAQLEKSRLLSDRFSAERPKGSFSTLEIQRTEQGDSAMYLCASSLVRRHEQFFGPGTRLTVL.

This chain links TRBV5-1 with TRBJ1-3, with 9 positions matching TRBD1. Germline CDR1 reads SGHRS; CDR2 reads YFSETQ. V lost 2 bases and J lost 7; bases outside the gene matches: 7. This CDR3 region has 15 residues. CDR3 DNA: TGCGCCAGCAGCTTTAAGGACAGGGGAACGAACACCATATATTTT. Residues: CASSFKDRGTNTIYF.

The chain employs TRBV12-3 or TRBV12-4 and TRBJ1-1; D perhaps matches TRBD1 (6 bases). V was shortened by 6 bases and J by 0 bases, with 14 bases between the two germline ends. CDR3 size: 15 residues. CDR3 region: CASSLRQDLNTEAFF. The CDR3 DNA reads TGTGCCAGCAGCCTGAGACAGGACCTGAACACTGAAGCTTTCTTT.

This rearrangement joins TRBV20-1 to TRBJ1-2; 7 bases align to TRBD1. Germline CDR1 and CDR2: DFQATT and SNEGSKA (reference sequence). The junction had 4 bases not matched to a gene; V was cut back by 3 bases and J by 6 bases. The CDR3 spans 12 residues. The CDR3 here is CSARSGTDGYTF. Written as DNA, the CDR3 is TGCAGTGCTAGGAGCGGGACAGATGGCTACACCTTC.

This chain uses TRBV20-1 with TRBJ2-5; TRBD2 matches 7 bases. Per the germline V gene, CDR1 is DFQATT and CDR2 is SNEGSKA (reference sequence). V gave up 3 bases and J gave up 1 base; unmatched junction bases: 5. The CDR3 extends over 14 amino acids. CDR3 DNA sequence: TGCAGTGCTAGGGTCCTAGCGGTCCAAGAGACCCAGTACTTC. Its protein product is CSARVLAVQETQYF.

This chain uses TRBV24-1 with TRBJ2-2; D unclear. Germline V gives CDR1 KGHDR, CDR2 SFDVKD. Trimming removed 3 bases at V and 1 base at J, with 2 bases between. The CDR3 covers 13 residues. CDR3 DNA: TGTGCCACCAGTGATAGGAACACCGGGGAGCTGTTTTTT. Amino acid sequence: CATSDRNTGELFF.

The rearrangement uses TRBV6-5 and TRBJ2-3, with D possibly being TRBD2 (6 bases). Germline CDR1 reads MNHEY; CDR2 reads SVGAGI. The CDR3 extends over 15 amino acids. V was pared by 0 bases and J by 0 bases, with 7 bases between. The CDR3 DNA is TGTGCCAGCAGTTACTCACGGGGGAGCACAGATACGCAGTATTTT. It is translated as CASSYSRGSTDTQYF.

The V and J genes are TRBV2 and TRBJ1-6; D call uncertain. Trimming left V 3 bases short and J 9 bases short, with 15 bases between. In germline, CDR1 is SNHLY, CDR2 FYNNEI. The CDR3 covers 15 residues. The CDR3, as DNA: TGTGCCAGCAGTGAGGACGGTAATGTCGTTTCACCCCTCCACTTT. Protein product: CASSEDGNVVSPLHF.

In its sample, this clonotype was seen a few times. The chain employs TRBV25-1 and TRBJ1-2, with D possibly TRBD1 on 5 matching bases. The length of the CDR3 is 13 residues. CDR1 is MGHDK and CDR2 is SYGVNS in the germline V gene. V was shortened by 7 bases and J by 8 bases, with 17 bases between the two germline ends. The CDR3 coding sequence is TGTGCCAGCAATACCGGGGGGATAGGAGGCTACACCTTC. Translated, it gives CASNTGGIGGYTF.

This chain uses TRBV7-8 with TRBJ1-6; D is ambiguous. The ends were cut back, 6 bases at V and 8 bases at J, with 20 bases in the middle. This CDR3 contains 16 residues. Germline CDR1 reads SGHVS; CDR2 reads FQNEAQ. The CDR3 is CASRPIRLITDSPLHF. In DNA form, the CDR3 reads TGTGCCAGCAGGCCTATACGACTGATTACGGATTCACCCCTCCACTTT.

This clonotype was seen a handful of times. The rearrangement uses TRBV20-1 and TRBJ2-1; D might be TRBD2 (6 bases). From germline, CDR1 is DFQATT and CDR2 SNEGSKA (reference sequence). Trimming cost V 4 bases and J 4 bases, with 14 bases left between them. The CDR3 has 14 residues. CDR3 DNA sequence: TGCAGTGCTATTGAGGCAGGGACTTACAATGAGCAGTTCTTC. Translation: CSAIEAGTYNEQFF.

The sample holds a few counts of this clonotype. The CDR3 is CASSEVNDSPLHF. CDR3 in DNA: TGTGCCAGCAGTGAAGTTAACGATTCACCCCTCCACTTT. The chain combines TRBV6-1 with TRBJ1-6; no reliable D call. This CDR3 comprises 13 residues. Trimming removed 1 base at V and 8 bases at J, with 6 bases between. Germline CDR1 MNHNS, CDR2 SASEGT.

This clonotype has just a few counts. V is TRBV9 and J is TRBJ2-1; the match to TRBD2 covers 7 bases. Germline V gives CDR1 SGDLS, CDR2 YYNGEE. The CDR3 is 14 residues long. V shed 4 bases and J 9 bases; nucleotides not matched to a gene: 10. The CDR3 protein is CASSPGLGGSEQFF. Written as DNA, the CDR3 is TGTGCCAGCAGCCCAGGACTAGGTGGTAGTGAGCAGTTCTTC.

This clonotype has more than one count but fewer than ten. This chain joins TRBV7-9 and TRBJ2-1; TRBD1 matches 9 bases. The J segment lost 5 bases and the V segment lost 5 bases, leaving 7 bases of the junction unmatched. Germline V CDR1 and CDR2: SEHNR, FQNEAQ (reference sequence). This CDR3 is built from 15 residues. The CDR3 nucleotides read TGTGCCAGCAGCCCGCGGGGGACAGGGAACAATGAGCAGTTCTTC. This translates into CASSPRGTGNNEQFF.

V and J are TRBV24-1 and TRBJ1-2, with TRBD1 as a possible D gene (6 bases). Germline V lookup: CDR1 KGHDR, CDR2 SFDVKD. Trimming shortened V by 3 bases and J by 5 bases, and 9 bases separated the two germline ends. There are 13 residues in the CDR3. In DNA form, the CDR3 reads TGTGCCACCAGTGATGCAGGGGAGTATGGCTACACCTTC. Its translation is CATSDAGEYGYTF.

This clonotype has only a few counts. The rearrangement joins TRBV12-3 or TRBV12-4 to TRBJ2-1, with D perhaps matching TRBD1 (8 bases). Trimming removed 5 bases from V and 6 bases from J, with 17 bases in between. The CDR3 is made up of 15 amino acids. Here the CDR3 reads CASSRGTGGGNEQFF. The CDR3 region has the DNA TGTGCCAGCAGTAGAGGGACAGGCGGGGGCAATGAGCAGTTCTTC.

This chain uses TRBV18 with TRBJ1-2; D uncertain. V dropped 5 bases and J dropped 7 bases, with 11 bases sitting between them. Germline CDR1 reads KGHSH; CDR2 reads LQKENI. The CDR3 is made up of 12 amino acids. CDR3 nucleotide sequence: TGTGCCAGCTCATCGAGCGAAGGTGGCTACACCTTC. Translated, it gives CASSSSEGGYTF.

The V and J genes are TRBV12-3 or TRBV12-4 and TRBJ2-3, with TRBD1 as a possible D gene (5 bases). V dropped 3 bases and J dropped 6 bases, with 16 bases sitting between them. This CDR3 has 15 residues. The CDR3 bases are TGTGCCAGCAGTTTCGCAGGGCCTAAGGGGGATACGCAGTATTTT. Translation gives CASSFAGPKGDTQYF.

This rearrangement joins TRBV7-9 to TRBJ2-7, with 7 nucleotides matching TRBD1. The V gene's germline CDR1 is SEHNR and CDR2 FQNEAQ (reference sequence). This CDR3 region has 14 residues. With V trimmed by 5 bases and J by 5 bases, 9 bases remained unmatched. The CDR3 is CASSNMDRFHEQYF. As DNA, the CDR3 is TGTGCCAGCAGCAACATGGACAGGTTCCACGAGCAGTACTTC.

The genes are TRBV7-2 and TRBJ2-1; 8 bases match TRBD2. Germline V CDR1 and CDR2: SGHTA, FQGNSA. V was pared by 5 bases and J by 4 bases, with 13 bases of the junction left unmatched. This CDR3 has 17 residues. CDR3 amino acids: CASSPAGVGLVYNEQFF. In nucleotides, the CDR3 is TGTGCCAGCAGCCCAGCGGGAGTGGGACTAGTGTACAATGAGCAGTTCTTC.

This clonotype was counted only a few times. The V and J genes are TRBV9 and TRBJ1-2; 9 bases line up with TRBD1. The V and J ends lost 4 bases and 2 bases, in that order; junction bases with no gene match: 6. This CDR3 region has 15 residues. Looked up from germline, CDR1 is SGDLS and CDR2 is YYNGEE. The CDR3 sequence: CASSSRGQGNYGYTF. In DNA form, the CDR3 reads TGTGCCAGCAGCTCCCGAGGACAGGGGAACTATGGCTACACCTTC.

This clonotype has just a few counts. The chain joins TRBV19 to TRBJ1-2; unclear D gene. The CDR3 totals 13 residues. Trimming stripped 6 bases from V and 0 bases from J, with 8 bases between. The V gene's germline CDR1 is LNHDA and CDR2 SQIVND (reference sequence). The CDR3 loop reads CASRRAANYGYTF. CDR3 DNA sequence: TGTGCCAGTAGAAGGGCTGCTAACTATGGCTACACCTTC.

V gene TRBV12-3 or TRBV12-4 combines with J gene TRBJ2-7, with D perhaps assigned TRBD1 or TRBD2 (12 bases each). The CDR3 sequence is 23 residues long. With 2 bases removed from V and 3 bases from J, the gap between germline ends came to 38 bases. The CDR3 spells CASSLRGKGTGGWTSGERYEQYF. The CDR3 region has the DNA TGTGCCAGCAGTTTACGAGGCAAGGGGACAGGGGGCTGGACTAGCGGGGAACGCTACGAGCAGTACTTC.

V gene TRBV24-1 combines with J gene TRBJ1-2; the D is unclear. The V gene lost 3 bases and the J gene lost 2 bases, with 9 bases spanning the gap. CDR1 and CDR2 (germline): KGHDR, SFDVKD. CDR3 length: 14 amino acids. CDR3 sequence reads: CATSDPAGNYGYTF. In DNA form, the CDR3 reads TGTGCCACCAGTGATCCGGCCGGAAACTATGGCTACACCTTC.

CDR3 sequence: CASSSRLAGANEQFF. The CDR3 nucleotides read TGTGCCAGCAGCTCCCGACTAGCGGGGGCCAATGAGCAGTTCTTC. This sequence joins TRBV6-6 and TRBJ2-1, with 12 bases that match TRBD2. Germline V gene lookup returns CDR1 MNHNY and CDR2 SVGAGI (reference sequence). V shed 6 bases and J 6 bases; nucleotides not matched to a gene: 6. The CDR3 contains 15 residues.